A selection of T cell receptor beta chains follows, all from one sample in a study of T cells after yellow fever vaccination. TCRdb fed the 5' RACE reads into MiXCR, producing one record per CDR3 protein. The sample contains around 100,000 distinct CDR3 sequences, around 8.6% of which appear only once. The input for sequencing was CD8+ T cells sorted from PBMCs, taken 45 days after the yellow fever booster vaccination. These receptors were taken from a young man who received the YFV17D yellow fever vaccine. The CDR3 runs from the conserved cysteine through the conserved F or W. Fields, in order: J gene, V gene, D gene, clone size, CDR3 protein, CDR3 DNA. The D gene is left open where the match is weak. Clone size is shown for a subset of rows, as once, few, many or a class of expanded clone.

TRBJ2-1 | TRBV7-2 | TRBD2 | many | CASSRTSGTANEQFF | TGTGCCAGCAGCCGGACTAGCGGGACGGCCAATGAGCAGTTCTTC
TRBJ2-7 | TRBV12-3/TRBV12-4 | TRBD1 | - | CASSPGGRTYEQYF | TGTGCCAGCAGTCCAGGGGGTCGGACCTACGAGCAGTACTTC
TRBJ2-7 | TRBV5-4 | TRBD2 | few | CASSRKRESYEQYF | TGTGCCAGCTCCAGAAAGCGGGAATCCTACGAGCAGTACTTC
TRBJ2-4 | TRBV19 | - | - | CASSTEMAKNIQYF | TGTGCCAGTAGTACCGAGATGGCCAAAAACATTCAGTACTTC
TRBJ2-2 | TRBV9 | - | many | CASSVGDTGELFF | TGTGCCAGCAGCGTTGGAGACACCGGGGAGCTGTTTTTT
TRBJ2-1 | TRBV7-9 | - | many | CASGHWGNEQFF | TGTGCCAGCGGCCATTGGGGGAATGAGCAGTTCTTC
TRBJ2-7 | TRBV15 | - | few | CATSPSSVSIYEQYF | TGTGCCACCAGCCCCTCAAGCGTGAGTATCTACGAGCAGTACTTC
TRBJ2-7 | TRBV27 | - | - | CASSFGGSGGFYEQYF | TGTGCCAGCAGTTTTGGGGGGAGTGGCGGGTTCTACGAGCAGTACTTC
TRBJ2-1 | TRBV6-6 | - | many | CASSPTPFEQFF | TGTGCCAGCAGTCCAACCCCGTTTGAGCAGTTCTTC
TRBJ2-5 | TRBV15 | - | many | CATSMVSYQETQYF | TGTGCCACCAGCATGGTTTCATACCAAGAGACCCAGTACTTC
TRBJ1-1 | TRBV19 | - | - | CASSMVGRGVGTEAFF | TGTGCCAGTAGTATGGTTGGTCGCGGGGTTGGGACTGAAGCTTTCTTT
TRBJ2-1 | TRBV5-5 | TRBD1 | many | CASSSDRDGLNEQFF | TGTGCCAGCAGCTCCGACAGGGATGGACTCAATGAGCAGTTCTTC
TRBJ2-1 | TRBV5-4 | TRBD2 | few | CASSYGTSANNEQFF | TGTGCCAGCAGCTACGGGACTAGCGCTAACAATGAGCAGTTCTTC
TRBJ2-2 | TRBV15 | - | many | CATSRAFTGELFF | TGTGCCACCAGCAGAGCTTTCACCGGGGAGCTGTTTTTT
TRBJ2-1 | TRBV18 | - | few | CASSPSYEQFF | TGTGCCAGCTCGCCCTCCTATGAGCAGTTCTTC
TRBJ2-7 | TRBV20-1 | - | many | CSADRAGGFYEQYF | TGCAGTGCCGATAGGGCTGGGGGTTTTTACGAGCAGTACTTC
TRBJ2-7 | TRBV29-1 | TRBD2 | many | CSVVAGAYYEQYF | TGCAGCGTCGTAGCGGGAGCCTACTACGAGCAGTACTTC
TRBJ2-7 | TRBV29-1 | - | many | CSVELRGTGQYF | TGCAGCGTTGAACTAAGGGGGACGGGGCAGTACTTC
TRBJ1-4 | TRBV15 | TRBD1 | many | CATSRDRSNEKLFF | TGTGCCACCAGCAGGGACAGGTCTAATGAAAAACTGTTTTTT
TRBJ2-7 | TRBV28 | - | many | CASSPIGHEQYF | TGTGCCAGCAGCCCCATAGGCCACGAGCAGTACTTC
TRBJ2-3 | TRBV27 | - | many | CASSSSLPGEQDTQYF | TGTGCCAGCAGTTCATCCTTACCGGGAGAGCAAGATACGCAGTATTTT
TRBJ2-1 | TRBV20-1 | TRBD1 | many | CSARRGQSYNEQFF | TGCAGTGCTAGAAGGGGACAGTCTTACAATGAGCAGTTCTTC
TRBJ2-7 | TRBV19 | TRBD1 | few | CASRPRGTYAYEQYF | TGTGCCAGTAGGCCCAGGGGGACATATGCCTACGAGCAGTACTTC
TRBJ2-4 | TRBV28 | - | many | CASSTVVTSIFGIQYF | TGTGCCAGCAGTACCGTCGTAACTAGCATCTTCGGCATTCAGTACTTC
TRBJ1-5 | TRBV9 | - | many | CASSVGTNSNQPQHF | TGTGCCAGCAGCGTAGGGACAAATAGCAATCAGCCCCAGCATTTT
TRBJ2-5 | TRBV12-3/TRBV12-4 | TRBD2 | - | CASSRTTSGSNLYQETQYF | TGTGCCAGCAGTCGGACAACGAGCGGGAGTAATCTCTACCAAGAGACCCAGTACTTC
TRBJ2-1 | TRBV18 | TRBD2 | many | CASSPLAGITGHEQFF | TGTGCCAGCTCACCCCTAGCGGGGATTACGGGTCATGAGCAGTTCTTC
TRBJ2-1 | TRBV7-2 | TRBD2 | many | CASSHPGLAGDEQFF | TGTGCCAGCAGTCATCCTGGACTAGCGGGAGATGAGCAGTTCTTC
TRBJ2-3 | TRBV20-1 | TRBD2 | many | CSARDRLAGADTQYF | TGCAGTGCTAGAGATCGGCTAGCGGGAGCAGATACGCAGTATTTT
TRBJ2-1 | TRBV20-1 | - | few | CSARAREGLGSRREQFF | TGCAGTGCTAGAGCGCGGGAAGGACTCGGATCGAGGAGGGAGCAGTTCTTC
TRBJ2-7 | TRBV29-1 | TRBD2 | many | CSVLGGISYEQYF | TGCAGCGTACTCGGGGGGATCTCCTACGAGCAGTACTTC
TRBJ2-1 | TRBV7-9 | - | many | CASSLQAEYNEQFF | TGTGCCAGCAGCTTACAGGCAGAATACAATGAGCAGTTCTTC
TRBJ2-7 | TRBV15 | - | many | CATSNEWGDSYEQYF | TGTGCCACCAGCAACGAGTGGGGCGACTCCTACGAGCAGTACTTC
TRBJ2-5 | TRBV20-1 | TRBD2 | - | CSATTTPGLAGVETQYF | TGCAGTGCTACCACAACCCCGGGACTAGCGGGAGTAGAGACCCAGTACTTC
TRBJ2-1 | TRBV12-3/TRBV12-4 | - | many | CASSEGSYNEQFF | TGTGCCAGCAGCGAAGGATCGTACAATGAGCAGTTCTTC
TRBJ2-7 | TRBV29-1 | TRBD1 | - | CSATSDRGVYEQYF | TGCAGCGCAACATCGGACAGGGGAGTCTACGAGCAGTACTTC
TRBJ2-7 | TRBV6-1 | - | - | CASSDHAYEQYF | TGTGCCAGCAGTGACCATGCTTACGAGCAGTACTTC
TRBJ1-1 | TRBV12-3/TRBV12-4 | - | many | CASLGGPNTEAFF | TGTGCCAGCCTCGGGGGGCCGAACACTGAAGCTTTCTTT
TRBJ2-5 | TRBV4-2 | - | many | CASSQDERQETQYF | TGTGCCAGCAGCCAAGACGAAAGACAAGAGACCCAGTACTTC
TRBJ2-1 | TRBV12-3/TRBV12-4 | - | many | CASSSLGPNEQFF | TGTGCCAGCAGTTCTCTCGGCCCCAATGAGCAGTTCTTC
TRBJ2-1 | TRBV7-2 | - | few | CASSFGGGHNEQFF | TGTGCCAGCAGCTTTGGGGGGGGGCACAATGAGCAGTTCTTC
TRBJ2-5 | TRBV7-2 | - | many | CASSAEGWGETQYF | TGTGCCAGCAGCGCCGAGGGGTGGGGAGAGACCCAGTACTTC
TRBJ2-3 | TRBV5-1 | TRBD2 | few | CASSYPGLAGGPSDTQYF | TGCGCCAGCAGCTACCCGGGACTAGCGGGAGGGCCGTCGGATACGCAGTATTTT
TRBJ2-1 | TRBV7-9 | TRBD1 | many | CASSSGQYNEQFF | TGTGCCAGCAGCTCGGGACAGTACAATGAGCAGTTCTTC
TRBJ2-1 | TRBV20-1 | TRBD2 | many | CSARDWASGSVEQFF | TGCAGTGCTAGAGATTGGGCTAGCGGGAGCGTTGAGCAGTTCTTC
TRBJ2-3 | TRBV15 | TRBD2 | many | CATSRQGTSGTSQYF | TGTGCCACCAGCAGGCAGGGGACTAGCGGGACCTCGCAGTATTTT
TRBJ2-5 | TRBV7-9 | TRBD1 | many | CASSGGTGRLGETQYF | TGTGCCAGCAGCGGCGGGACAGGTAGACTCGGGGAGACCCAGTACTTC
TRBJ2-7 | TRBV2 | - | medium-sized | CASSGQGWYEQYF | TGTGCCAGCAGTGGGCAGGGATGGTACGAGCAGTACTTC
TRBJ2-3 | TRBV6-4 | - | many | CASRARDIFTDTQYF | TGTGCCAGCAGAGCCCGGGACATTTTCACAGATACGCAGTATTTT
TRBJ2-1 | TRBV5-8 | - | many | CASSLGQGSYNEQFF | TGTGCCAGCAGCCTCGGACAAGGCTCCTACAATGAGCAGTTCTTC
TRBJ1-3 | TRBV29-1 | - | many | CSVFGGNTIYF | TGCAGCGTTTTTGGTGGAAACACCATATATTTT